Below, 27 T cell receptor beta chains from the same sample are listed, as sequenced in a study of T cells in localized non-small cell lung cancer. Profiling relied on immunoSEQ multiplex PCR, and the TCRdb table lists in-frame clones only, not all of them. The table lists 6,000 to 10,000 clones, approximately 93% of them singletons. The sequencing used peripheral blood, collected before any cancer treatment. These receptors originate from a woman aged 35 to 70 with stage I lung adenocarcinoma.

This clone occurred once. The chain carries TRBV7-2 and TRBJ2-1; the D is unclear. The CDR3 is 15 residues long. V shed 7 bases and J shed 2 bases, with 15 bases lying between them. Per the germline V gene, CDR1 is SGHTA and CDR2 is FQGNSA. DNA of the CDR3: TGTGCCAGCACAGCAAGTGGGTCCACCTACAATGAGCAGTTCTTC. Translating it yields CASTASGSTYNEQFF.

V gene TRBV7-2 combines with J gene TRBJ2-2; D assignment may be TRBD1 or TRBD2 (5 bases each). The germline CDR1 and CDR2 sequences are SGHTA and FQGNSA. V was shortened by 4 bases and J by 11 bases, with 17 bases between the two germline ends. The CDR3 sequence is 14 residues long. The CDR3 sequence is CASSYSYGTRELFF. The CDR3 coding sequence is TGTGCCAGCAGCTATTCCTACGGGACCCGAGAGCTGTTTTTT.

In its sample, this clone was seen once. This CDR3 reads CASSENYNEQFF. CDR3 sequence (DNA): TGTGCCAGCAGTGAGAATTACAATGAGCAGTTCTTC. The chain couples TRBV2 to TRBJ2-1; D call uncertain. The CDR3 loop spans 12 amino acids. V dropped 3 bases and J dropped 4 bases, with 4 bases sitting between them. Per the germline V gene, CDR1 is SNHLY and CDR2 is FYNNEI.

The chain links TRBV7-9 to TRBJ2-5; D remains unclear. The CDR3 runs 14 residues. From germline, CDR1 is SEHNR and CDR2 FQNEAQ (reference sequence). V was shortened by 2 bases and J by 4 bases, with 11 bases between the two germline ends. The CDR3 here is CASSLPSGGETQYF. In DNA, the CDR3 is TGTGCCAGCAGCTTACCCTCAGGCGGAGAGACCCAGTACTTC.

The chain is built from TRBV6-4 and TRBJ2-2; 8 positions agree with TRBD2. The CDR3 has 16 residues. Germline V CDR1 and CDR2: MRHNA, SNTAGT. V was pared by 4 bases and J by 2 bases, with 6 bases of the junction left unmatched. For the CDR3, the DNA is TGTGCCAGCAGTGTGAATAGCGGGGATAACACCGGGGAGCTGTTTTTT. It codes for CASSVNSGDNTGELFF.

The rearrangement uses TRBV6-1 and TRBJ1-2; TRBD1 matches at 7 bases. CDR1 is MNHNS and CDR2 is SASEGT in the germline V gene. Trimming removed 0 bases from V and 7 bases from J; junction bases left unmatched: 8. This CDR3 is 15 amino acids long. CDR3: CASSEASAGGIGYTF. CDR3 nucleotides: TGTGCCAGCAGTGAAGCGTCCGCAGGGGGTATTGGCTACACCTTC.

CDR3 amino acids: CASSLTAKNIQYF. The CDR3 DNA is TGTGCCAGCAGCTTGACAGCCAAAAACATTCAGTACTTC. The genes are TRBV5-6 and TRBJ2-4; no clear D. V was clipped by 1 base and J by 0 bases, with 2 bases between them. Germline V gives CDR1 SGHDT, CDR2 YYEEEE. There are 13 residues in the CDR3.

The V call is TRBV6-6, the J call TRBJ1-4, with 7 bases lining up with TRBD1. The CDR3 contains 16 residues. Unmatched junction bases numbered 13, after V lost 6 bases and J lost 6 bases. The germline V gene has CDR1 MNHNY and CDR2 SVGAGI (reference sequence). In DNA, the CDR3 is TGTGCCAGCAGCCGCTACTACAGGGGAGGGGATGAAAAACTGTTTTTT. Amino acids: CASSRYYRGGDEKLFF.

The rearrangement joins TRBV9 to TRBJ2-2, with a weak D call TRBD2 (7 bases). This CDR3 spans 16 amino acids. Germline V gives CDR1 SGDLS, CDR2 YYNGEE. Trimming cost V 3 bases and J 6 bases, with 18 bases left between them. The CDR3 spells CASSEGVRGYSGELFF. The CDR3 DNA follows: TGTGCCAGCAGCGAGGGGGTGCGGGGGTATTCCGGGGAGCTGTTTTTT.

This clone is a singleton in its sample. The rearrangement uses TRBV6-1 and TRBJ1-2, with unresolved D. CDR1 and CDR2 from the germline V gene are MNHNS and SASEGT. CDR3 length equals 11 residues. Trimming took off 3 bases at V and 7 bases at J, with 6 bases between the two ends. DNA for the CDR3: TGTGCCAGCAGTGACGTTGTTGGCTACACCTTC. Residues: CASSDVVGYTF.

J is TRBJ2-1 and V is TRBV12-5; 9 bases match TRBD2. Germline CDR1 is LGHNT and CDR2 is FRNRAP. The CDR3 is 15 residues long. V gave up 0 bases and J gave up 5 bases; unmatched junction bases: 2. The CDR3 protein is CASGLVLAGDNEQFF. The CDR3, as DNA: TGTGCTAGTGGTTTGGTATTAGCGGGGGACAATGAGCAGTTCTTC. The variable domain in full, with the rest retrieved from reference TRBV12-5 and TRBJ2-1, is DARVTQTPRHKVTEMGQEVTMRCQPILGHNTVFWYRQTMMQGLELLAYFRNRAPLDDSGMPKDRFSAEMPDATLATLKIQPSEPRDSAVYFCASGLVLAGDNEQFFGPGTRLTVL.

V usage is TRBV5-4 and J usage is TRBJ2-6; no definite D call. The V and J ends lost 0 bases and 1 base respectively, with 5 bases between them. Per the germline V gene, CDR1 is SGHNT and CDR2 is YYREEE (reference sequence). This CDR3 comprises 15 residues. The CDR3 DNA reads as TGTGCCAGCAGCTTGGGCGGTTCTGGGGCCAACGTCCTGACTTTC. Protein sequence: CASSLGGSGANVLTF.

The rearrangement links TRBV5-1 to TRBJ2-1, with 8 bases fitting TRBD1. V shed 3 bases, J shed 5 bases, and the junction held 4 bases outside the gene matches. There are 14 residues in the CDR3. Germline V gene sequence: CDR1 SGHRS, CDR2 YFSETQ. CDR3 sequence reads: CASSSGTGNNEQFF. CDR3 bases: TGCGCCAGCAGCTCCGGGACAGGTAACAATGAGCAGTTCTTC.

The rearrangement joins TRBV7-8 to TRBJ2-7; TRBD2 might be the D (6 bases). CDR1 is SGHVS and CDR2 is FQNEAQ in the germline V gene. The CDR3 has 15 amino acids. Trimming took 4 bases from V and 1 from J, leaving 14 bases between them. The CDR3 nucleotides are TGTGCCAGCAGCTCCCGGCTAGCGCCTTCCTACGAGCAGTACTTC. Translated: CASSSRLAPSYEQYF.

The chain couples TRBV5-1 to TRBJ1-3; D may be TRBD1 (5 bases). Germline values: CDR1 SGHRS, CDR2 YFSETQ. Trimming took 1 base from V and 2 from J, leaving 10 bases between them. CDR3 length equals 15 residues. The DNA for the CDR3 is TGCGCCAGCAGCTTGACAGGAGGCCCTGGAAACACCATATATTTT. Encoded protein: CASSLTGGPGNTIYF. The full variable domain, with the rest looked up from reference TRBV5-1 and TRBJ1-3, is KAGVTQTPRYLIKTRGQQVTLSCSPISGHRSVSWYQQTPGQGLQFLFEYFSETQRNKGNFPGRFSGRQFSNSRSEMNVSTLELGDSALYLCASSLTGGPGNTIYFGEGSWLTVV.

CDR3 nucleotides: TGTGCCAGCAGTCCGCTGCACTCTGGAAACACCATATATTTT. Translation gives CASSPLHSGNTIYF. The V call is TRBV27, the J call TRBJ1-3; D is undetermined. CDR3 size: 14 residues. The germline V gene encodes CDR1 MNHEY and CDR2 SMNVEV (reference sequence). V shed 5 bases and J shed 0 bases, with 8 bases lying between them.

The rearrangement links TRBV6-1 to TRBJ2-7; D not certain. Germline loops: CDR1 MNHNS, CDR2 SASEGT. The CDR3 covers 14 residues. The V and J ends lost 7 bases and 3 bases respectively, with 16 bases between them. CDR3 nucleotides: TGTGCCAGCAACAGCCGAGTAGGCGGCTACGAGCAGTACTTC. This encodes CASNSRVGGYEQYF.

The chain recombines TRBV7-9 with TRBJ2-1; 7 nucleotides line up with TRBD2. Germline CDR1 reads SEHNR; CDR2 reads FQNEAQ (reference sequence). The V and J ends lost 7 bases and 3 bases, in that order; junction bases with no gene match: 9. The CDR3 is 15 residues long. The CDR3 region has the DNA TGTGCCAGCAATGAGGCGGGAGCGAGCTACAATGAGCAGTTCTTC. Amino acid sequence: CASNEAGASYNEQFF.

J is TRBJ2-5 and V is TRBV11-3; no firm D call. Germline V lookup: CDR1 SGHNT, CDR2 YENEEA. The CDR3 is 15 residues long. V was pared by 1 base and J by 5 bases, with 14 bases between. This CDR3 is CASSLGIGPDETQYF. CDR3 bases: TGTGCCAGCAGCTTAGGGATCGGGCCCGACGAGACCCAGTACTTC. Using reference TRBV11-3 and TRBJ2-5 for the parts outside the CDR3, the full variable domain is EAGVVQSPRYKIIEKKQPVAFWCNPISGHNTLYWYLQNLGQGPELLIRYENEEAVDDSQLPKDRFSAERLKGVDSTLKIQPAELGDSAVYLCASSLGIGPDETQYFGPGTRLLVL.

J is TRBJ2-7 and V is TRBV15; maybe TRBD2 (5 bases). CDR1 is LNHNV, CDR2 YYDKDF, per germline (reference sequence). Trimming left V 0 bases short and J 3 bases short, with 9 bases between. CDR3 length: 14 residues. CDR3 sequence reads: CATSRDTGNYEQYF. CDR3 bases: TGTGCCACCAGCAGAGACACGGGAAACTACGAGCAGTACTTC.

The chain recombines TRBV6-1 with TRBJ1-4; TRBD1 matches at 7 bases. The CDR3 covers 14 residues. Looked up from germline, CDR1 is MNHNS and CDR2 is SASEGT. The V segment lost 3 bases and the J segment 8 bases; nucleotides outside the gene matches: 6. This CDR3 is CASSDDRVGEKLFF. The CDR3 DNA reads TGTGCCAGCAGTGATGACAGGGTAGGAGAAAAACTGTTTTTT.

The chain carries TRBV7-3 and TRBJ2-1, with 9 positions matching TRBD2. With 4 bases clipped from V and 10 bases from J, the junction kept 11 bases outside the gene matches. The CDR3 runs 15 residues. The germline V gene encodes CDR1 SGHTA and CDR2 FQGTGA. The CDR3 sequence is CASSSGTSFINEQFF. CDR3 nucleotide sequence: TGTGCCAGCAGCTCCGGGACTAGCTTTATTAACGAGCAGTTCTTC.

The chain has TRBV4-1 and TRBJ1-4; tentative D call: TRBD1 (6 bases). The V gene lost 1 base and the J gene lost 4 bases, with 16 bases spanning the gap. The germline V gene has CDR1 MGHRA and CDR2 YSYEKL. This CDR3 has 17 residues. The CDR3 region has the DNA TGCGCCAGCAGCCAAGTCGGACAGCGAGGGGGTAATGAAAAACTGTTTTTT. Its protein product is CASSQVGQRGGNEKLFF.

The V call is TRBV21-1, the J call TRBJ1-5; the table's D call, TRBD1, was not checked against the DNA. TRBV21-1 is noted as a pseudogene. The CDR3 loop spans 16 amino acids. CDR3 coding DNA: TGTGCCAGCGGAGACAGGAAAATCTTCCAGACTCAGCCCCAGCATTTT. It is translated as CASGDRKIFQTQPQHF.

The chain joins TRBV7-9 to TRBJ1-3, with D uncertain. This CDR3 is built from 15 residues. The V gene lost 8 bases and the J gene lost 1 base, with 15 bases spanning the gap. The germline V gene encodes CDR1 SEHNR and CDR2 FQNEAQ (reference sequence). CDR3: CASPPNRASGNTIYF. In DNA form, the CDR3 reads TGTGCCAGCCCCCCTAATAGGGCTTCTGGAAACACCATATATTTT.

For the CDR3, the DNA is TGTGCCAGCAGCCCTTTAAGTCCCTACAATGAGCAGTTCTTC. Translating gives CASSPLSPYNEQFF. The rearrangement links TRBV9 to TRBJ2-1; no reliable D call. The CDR3 is 14 amino acids. Germline CDR1 reads SGDLS; CDR2 reads YYNGEE. V was trimmed by 4 bases and J by 2 bases, leaving 10 bases between them. Based on the CDR3 plus reference TRBV9 and TRBJ2-1, the full variable domain is DSGVTQTPKHLITATGQRVTLRCSPRSGDLSVYWYQQSLDQGLQFLIQYYNGEERAKGNILERFSAQQFPDLHSELNLSSLELGDSALYFCASSPLSPYNEQFFGPGTRLTVL.

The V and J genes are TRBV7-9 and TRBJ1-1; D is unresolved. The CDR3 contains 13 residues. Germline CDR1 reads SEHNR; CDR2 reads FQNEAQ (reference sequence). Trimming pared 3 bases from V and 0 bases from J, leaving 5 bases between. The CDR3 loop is CASSFGMNTEAFF. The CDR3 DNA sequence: TGTGCCAGCAGCTTCGGTATGAACACTGAAGCTTTCTTT.